The TCR beta chain under discussion was sequenced for a study of OX40 agonist ivuxolimab in advanced cancers. With regard to the full study: Ivuxolimab was a fully human IgG2 agonistic monoclonal antibody targeting the costimulatory receptor OX40 (CD134). Prior anti-PD-1, anti-PD-L1 or anti-CTLA-4 therapy was permitted, and roughly two fifths of dose-escalation patients had received checkpoint inhibitors. Intravenous ivuxolimab was administered to patients every 2 weeks at six dose levels: 0.01, 0.1, 0.3, 1.5, 3 and 10 mg/kg. Three dose-escalation patients achieved partial responses, one with hepatocellular carcinoma and two with cutaneous melanoma. A male proportion of almost 85% and a mean age of approximately 62 years, ranging from roughly 23 to 90, were recorded for the dose-escalation cohort. The paper reports the monotherapy dose-escalation portion (N of about 50 patients) of the phase I ivuxolimab trial. Peripheral TCRbeta sequencing was intended to test whether TCR sequence diversity was altered and clonal T-cell expansion was caused by ivuxolimab. Among the 50 to 55 dose-escalation patients, around 19 had hepatocellular carcinoma, about 15 melanoma, 9 renal cell carcinoma and 9 head and neck cancer. Study-level results and caveats: Low levels of normalized T-cell clonal expansion were also seen in some patients who did not respond. Which antigens the clonally expanded peripheral T cells were specific for was not determined. In partial responders in the 0.1-3.0 mg/kg groups, normalized peripheral clonal expansion was found to be among the lowest, especially among CD8+ T cells. On average, CD8+ T cells showed more expanded clones than CD4+ T cells after ivuxolimab. At doses from 0.1 to 3.0 mg/kg, clonal expansion was seen in both CD4+ and CD8+ blood T cells between baseline and week 6.

As for this clone: The antigen this receptor binds is unknown. Nothing much larger sits one base from this clone, and base qualities are not available.

Patients with a history of autoimmune disease or receiving systemic immunosuppression were excluded from the trial. Peripheral blood for TCR sequencing was collected from all dose cohorts at baseline, on cycle 4 day 1, and on cycle 7 day 1. Samples were obtained from an open-label, multicenter, first-in-human phase I dose-escalation trial of ivuxolimab. The trial enrolled adults with locally advanced or metastatic head and neck squamous cell, hepatocellular, melanoma or renal cell carcinoma. Before TCR sequencing, CD4+ T cells and CD8+ T cells from peripheral blood were sorted into separate populations. Genomic DNA was isolated from the sorted cells so that the TCRbeta CDR3 region could be sequenced. The immunoSEQ Assay was used to sequence the TCRbeta CDR3 regions. Imported from immuneACCESS, the table was reduced by TCRdb to in-frame sequences with V and J called. These copies leave out some clones; in studies compared against another copy, an unresolved V gene accounts for under half, and the cause of the remainder is not known. This sample gives under 100,000 clones in total; about 85% of them show up just once. The top ten constitute 4.6% of the sample.

V lost 5 bases and J lost 5 bases; the stretch between them is 16 bases long. The germline V gene yields KGHSH for CDR1 and LQKENI for CDR2. The cysteine opens and the phenylalanine closes a CDR3 of 14 amino acids. The DNA shown is the 42-base CDR3, in frame from base 1. The sequenced sample was CD4+ or CD8+ T cells sorted from blood, obtained in a trial of the OX40 agonist ivuxolimab. The source of this sequence is an adult with an advanced solid tumor such as melanoma, head and neck, liver or kidney cancer. Recombination connected TRBV18 to TRBJ2-7; the D segment might be TRBD1 or TRBD2, since each matches 5 bases. CDR3 loop: CASSKGREGNEQYF. At the DNA level, the sequence is TGTGCCAGCTCAAAGGGACGAGAAGGAAACGAGCAGTACTTC.